What follows is one TCR beta chain and its context. Its antigen remains unidentified. Nothing much larger sits one base from this clone, and base qualities are not available. The data derive from a study of blood T cell repertoires in COVID-19 (dated by TCRdb to the early 2020s). With regard to the full study: Samples covering the acute and convalescent phases of COVID-19 were provided by collaborators in the United States, Italy and Spain. The material from the prospective study consisted of cDNA or gDNA derived from T cells, B-cell-depleted T cells, or PBMCs. Deeply sampled blood TCRbeta repertoires from subjects exposed to, actively infected with, or recovered from COVID-19 were included in the dataset. The repertoires were made available in a free public database intended to serve as a resource for research on the immune response to SARS-CoV-2. Samples were obtained from the ongoing ImmuneRACE study (first 160 participants) and from about 1,300 subjects provided by 6 global collaborators. Sample metadata almost always included a de-identified subject ID, COVID-19 status, age in years and sex. Where available, HLA class I and class II types were taken from metadata supplied by the sample provider and were not determined by assay-based typing. The investigation overall reported the following: The amount of clinical and demographic metadata varied by source and participant and was provided uncurated.

TCRbeta CDR3 regions were amplified from genomic DNA by means of the immunoSEQ Assay, a bias-controlled multiplex PCR. Concerning the study's data processing: Nucleated cell counts per sample were estimated from amplification of reference gene primers within the assay. Sequence reads were collapsed and filtered to measure the absolute abundance of every unique TCRbeta CDR3 rearrangement. Productive Simpson clonality was computed per sample as the square root of Simpson's diversity index over productive rearrangements. The immuneACCESS repertoire file appears here via TCRdb, limited to in-frame rearrangements. These files lack a portion of the clones; in checked studies, under half of the deficit traces to unresolved V genes, and the cause of the others is not known. The D gene and trimming were derived from the DNA, and the V and J assignments and clone size from that table. The sample yields about 50,000 clones; around 80% were counted once. The ten largest make up approximately 8.3% of the sample.

The collaborating institutions used their own protocols to collect whole blood in K2EDTA tubes. For TCRbeta analysis, collaborators shipped samples in one of three forms: frozen whole blood, isolated PBMCs, or DNA extracted from either of those sample types. The sample consisted of peripheral blood. This sequence originates from a man in his sixties with acute or convalescent COVID-19.

The nucleotides read TGTGCCAGCAGTGACCCCCCCGCGGGGTATGGCTACACCTTC. It translates to CASSDPPAGYGYTF. The rearrangement combines TRBV6-1 with TRBJ1-2; a confident D gene designation cannot be given. Deletion took 3 bases off V and 5 bases off J, with a span of 13 bases between the germline ends. The CDR3 numbers 14 residues from cysteine through phenylalanine. The DNA shown is the 42-base CDR3, in frame from base 1. The germline V gene specifies MNHNS as CDR1 and SASEGT as CDR2.